Below, 2 T cell receptor beta chains from the same sample are listed, as sequenced in a study of blood T cell repertoires in COVID-19. The table came from immunoSEQ multiplex PCR; TCRdb's copy has only in-frame clones and leaves some out. The sample consists of roughly 190,000 clones, over 75% of them appearing once. Source material: peripheral blood. The source of these receptors is a man aged 50 to 59 with acute or convalescent COVID-19.

V usage is TRBV3-1 (or the pseudogene TRBV3-2) and J usage is TRBJ1-4, with 10 bases identical to TRBD1. CDR1 is LGHDT, CDR2 YNNKEL, per germline (reference sequence). Trimming cost V 4 bases and J 8 bases; bases outside gene matches: 10. The CDR3 consists of 16 residues. In nucleotides, the CDR3 is TGTGCCAGCAGCCCGGGACGGGACAGGGGAGTAGAAAAACTGTTTTTT. It specifies CASSPGRDRGVEKLFF.

The gene calls are TRBV4-2 and TRBJ1-1, with TRBD1 identical over 9 bases. J gave up 5 bases and V 4 bases, and 5 bases lay outside the gene matches. Germline V gene sequence: CDR1 LGHNA, CDR2 YNFKEQ. The CDR3 is made up of 14 amino acids. The CDR3: CASSLTGGGTEAFF. CDR3 DNA: TGTGCCAGCAGCCTGACAGGGGGTGGTACTGAAGCTTTCTTT.